This note documents a single T cell receptor (beta chain) sequence. The data were taken from a study of blood T cells in healthy people across ages. The CDR3 covers 14 residues. Germline CDR1 reads LGHDT; CDR2 reads YNNKEL (reference sequence). Trimming cost V 0 bases and J 12 bases, with 15 bases left between them. The authors drew 8.5 to 10 milliliters of peripheral blood from each donor. Sample-barcoded 5' priming and a J-beta primer mix drove a second PCR of roughly 6 to 12 cycles. Via MiXCR, TCRdb re-called the 5' RACE reads, giving one row per CDR3 protein. The sample yields more than 1,400,000 distinct CDR3 sequences, 42% seen once.

Sequencing used blood. This sequence originates from a woman between 18 and 30 years old in good health. V and J are TRBV3-1 and TRBJ2-1, with D possibly being TRBD2 (6 bases). The CDR3 region is CASSQEFSRDSQFF. In nucleotides, the CDR3 is TGTGCCAGCAGCCAAGAGTTTTCGCGGGACTCGCAGTTCTTC.